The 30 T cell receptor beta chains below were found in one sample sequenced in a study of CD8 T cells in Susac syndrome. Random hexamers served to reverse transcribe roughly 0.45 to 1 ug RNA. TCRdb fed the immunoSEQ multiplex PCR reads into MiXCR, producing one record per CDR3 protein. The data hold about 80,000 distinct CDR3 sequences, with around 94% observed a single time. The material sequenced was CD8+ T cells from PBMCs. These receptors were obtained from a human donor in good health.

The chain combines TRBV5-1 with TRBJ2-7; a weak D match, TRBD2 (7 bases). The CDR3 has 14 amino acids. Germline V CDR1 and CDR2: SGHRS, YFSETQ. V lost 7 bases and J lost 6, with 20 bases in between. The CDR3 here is CASRYGGGAGEQYV. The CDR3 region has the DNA TGCGCCAGCCGCTATGGGGGGGGCGCAGGCGAGCAGTACGTC.

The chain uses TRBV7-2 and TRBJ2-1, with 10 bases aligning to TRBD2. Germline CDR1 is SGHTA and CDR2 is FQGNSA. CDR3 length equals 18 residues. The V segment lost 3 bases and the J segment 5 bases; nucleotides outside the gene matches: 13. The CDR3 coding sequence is TGTGCCAGCAGCTTGGGTCTCAGTCTAGCGGGAGTACACAATGAGCAGTTCTTC. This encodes CASSLGLSLAGVHNEQFF.

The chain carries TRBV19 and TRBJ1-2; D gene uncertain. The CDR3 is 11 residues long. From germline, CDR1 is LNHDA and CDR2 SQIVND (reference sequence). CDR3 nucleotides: TGTGCTGCGGGCAGGCACTATGGCTACACCTTC. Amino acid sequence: CAAGRHYGYTF.

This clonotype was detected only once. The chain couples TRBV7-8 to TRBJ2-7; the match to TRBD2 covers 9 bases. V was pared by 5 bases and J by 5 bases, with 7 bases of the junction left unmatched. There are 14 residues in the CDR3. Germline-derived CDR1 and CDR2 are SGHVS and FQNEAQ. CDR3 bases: TGTGCCAGCAGCCAACTAGCGGGTCGGGACGAGCAGTACTTC. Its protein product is CASSQLAGRDEQYF.

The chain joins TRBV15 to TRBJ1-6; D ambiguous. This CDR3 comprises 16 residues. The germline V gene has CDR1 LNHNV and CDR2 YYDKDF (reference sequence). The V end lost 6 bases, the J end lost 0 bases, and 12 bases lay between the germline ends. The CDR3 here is CATSWTHVSYNSPLHF. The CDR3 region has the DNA TGTGCCACCAGTTGGACCCATGTCTCCTATAATTCACCCCTCCACTTT.

DNA of the CDR3: TGTGCCAGCAGTGGGAGGGGGCGAAACTATGGCTACACCTTC. It is translated as CASSGRGRNYGYTF. The J gene is TRBJ1-2, the V gene TRBV2; 7 nucleotides agree with TRBD1. This CDR3 region has 14 residues. Looked up from germline, CDR1 is SNHLY and CDR2 is FYNNEI. J was trimmed by 2 bases and V by 4 bases; bases with no gene match: 4.

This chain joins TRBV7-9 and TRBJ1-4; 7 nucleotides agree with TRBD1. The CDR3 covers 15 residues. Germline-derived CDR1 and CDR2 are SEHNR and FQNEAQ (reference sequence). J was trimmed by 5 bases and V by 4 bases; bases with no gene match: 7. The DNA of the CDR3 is TGTGCCAGCAGCTCAGGGGGACGGCGAAATGAAAAACTGTTTTTT. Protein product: CASSSGGRRNEKLFF.

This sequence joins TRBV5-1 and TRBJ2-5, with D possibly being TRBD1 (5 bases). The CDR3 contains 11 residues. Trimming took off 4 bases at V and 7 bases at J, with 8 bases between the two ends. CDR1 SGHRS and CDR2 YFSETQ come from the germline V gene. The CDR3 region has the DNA TGCGCCAGCAGCGCTCAGGGGACCCAGTACTTC. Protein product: CASSAQGTQYF.

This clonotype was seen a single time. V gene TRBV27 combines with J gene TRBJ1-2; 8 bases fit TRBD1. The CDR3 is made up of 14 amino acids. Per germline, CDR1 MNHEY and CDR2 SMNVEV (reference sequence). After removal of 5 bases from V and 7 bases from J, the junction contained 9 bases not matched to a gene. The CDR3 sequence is CASSQTGGRGGYTF. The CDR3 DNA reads TGTGCCAGCAGTCAAACAGGGGGTCGAGGTGGCTACACCTTC.

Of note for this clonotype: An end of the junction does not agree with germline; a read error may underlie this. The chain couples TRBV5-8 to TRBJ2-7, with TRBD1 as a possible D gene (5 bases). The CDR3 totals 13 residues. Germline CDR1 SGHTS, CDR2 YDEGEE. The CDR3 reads CASSLDILYEQYF. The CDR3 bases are TGTGCCAGCAGTTTGGACATTCTCTACGAGCAGTACTTC. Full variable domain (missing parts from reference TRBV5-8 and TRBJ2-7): EAGVTQSPTHLIKTRGQQATLRCSPISGHTSVYWYQQALGLGLQFLLWYDEGEERNRGNFPPRFSGRQFPNYSSELNVNALELEDSALYLCASSLDILYEQYFGPGTRLTVT.

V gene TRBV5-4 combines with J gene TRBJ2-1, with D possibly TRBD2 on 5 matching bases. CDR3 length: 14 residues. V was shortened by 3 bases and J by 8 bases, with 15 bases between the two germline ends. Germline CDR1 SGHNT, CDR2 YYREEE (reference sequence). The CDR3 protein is CASSSFRGMDEQFF. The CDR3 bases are TGTGCCAGCAGCTCCTTCCGGGGTATGGATGAGCAGTTCTTC.

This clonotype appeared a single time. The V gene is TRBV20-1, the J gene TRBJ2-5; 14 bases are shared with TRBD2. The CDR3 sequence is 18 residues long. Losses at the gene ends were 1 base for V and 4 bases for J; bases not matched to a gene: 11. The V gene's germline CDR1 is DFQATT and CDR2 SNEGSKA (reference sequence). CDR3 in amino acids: CSARAYDPGLAGAETQYF. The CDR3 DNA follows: TGCAGTGCTAGAGCCTATGATCCGGGACTAGCGGGAGCAGAGACCCAGTACTTC.

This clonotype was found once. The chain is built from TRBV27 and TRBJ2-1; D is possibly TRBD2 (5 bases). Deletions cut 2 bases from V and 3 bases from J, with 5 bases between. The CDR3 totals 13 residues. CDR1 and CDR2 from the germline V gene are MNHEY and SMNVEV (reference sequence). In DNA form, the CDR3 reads TGTGCCAGCAGTTTAGCGGGCTACAATGAGCAGTTCTTC. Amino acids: CASSLAGYNEQFF.

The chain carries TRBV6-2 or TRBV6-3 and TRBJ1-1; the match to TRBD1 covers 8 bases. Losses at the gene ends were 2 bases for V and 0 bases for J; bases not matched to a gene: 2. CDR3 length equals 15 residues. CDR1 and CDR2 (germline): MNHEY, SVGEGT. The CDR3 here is CASSYRQGLNTEAFF. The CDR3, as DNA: TGTGCCAGCAGTTACCGACAGGGGCTGAACACTGAAGCTTTCTTT.

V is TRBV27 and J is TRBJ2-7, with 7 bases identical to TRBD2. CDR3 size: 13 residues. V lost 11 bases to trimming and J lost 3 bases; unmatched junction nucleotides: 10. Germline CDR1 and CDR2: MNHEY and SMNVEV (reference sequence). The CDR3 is CASAGAPYYEQYV. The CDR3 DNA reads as TGTGCCTCCGCGGGAGCTCCTTACTACGAGCAGTACGTC.

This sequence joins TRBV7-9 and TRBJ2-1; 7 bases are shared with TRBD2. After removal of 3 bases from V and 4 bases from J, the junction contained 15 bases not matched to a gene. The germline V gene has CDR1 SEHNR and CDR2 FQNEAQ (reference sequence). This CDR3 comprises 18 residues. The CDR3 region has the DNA TGTGCCAGCAGCTTTACTGGGCTAGGGTCTAGCGGATACAATGAGCAGTTCTTC. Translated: CASSFTGLGSSGYNEQFF.

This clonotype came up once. The CDR3 nucleotides are TGTGCCAGCAGTTCATCCTTCGCGGAAGGCGAGCAGTACGTC. Translated: CASSSSFAEGEQYV. This chain links TRBV6-5 with TRBJ2-7, with D unclear. The germline gives CDR1 MNHEY, CDR2 SVGAGI. V was trimmed by 4 bases and J by 6 bases, leaving 16 bases between them. The CDR3 covers 14 residues.

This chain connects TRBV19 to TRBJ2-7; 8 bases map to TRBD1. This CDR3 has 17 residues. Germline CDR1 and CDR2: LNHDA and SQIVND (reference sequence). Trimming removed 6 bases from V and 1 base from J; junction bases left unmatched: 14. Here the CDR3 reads CASSIRGDRLESYEQYV. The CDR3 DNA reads TGTGCCAGTAGCATCCGAGGGGACAGGCTTGAGTCCTACGAGCAGTACGTC.

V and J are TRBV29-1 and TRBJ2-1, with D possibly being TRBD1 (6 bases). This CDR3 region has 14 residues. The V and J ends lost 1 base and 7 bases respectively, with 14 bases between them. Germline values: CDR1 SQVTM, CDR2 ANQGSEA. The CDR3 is CSVEGEQGWNEQFF. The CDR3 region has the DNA TGCAGCGTTGAAGGTGAACAGGGATGGAATGAGCAGTTCTTC.

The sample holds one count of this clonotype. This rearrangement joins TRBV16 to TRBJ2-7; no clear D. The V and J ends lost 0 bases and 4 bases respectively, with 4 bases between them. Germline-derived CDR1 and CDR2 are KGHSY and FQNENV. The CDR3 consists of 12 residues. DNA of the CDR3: TGTGCCAGCAGCCAATCGGGATACGAGCAGTACTTC. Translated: CASSQSGYEQYF. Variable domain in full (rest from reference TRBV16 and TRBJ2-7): GEEVAQTPKHLVRGEGQKAKLYCAPIKGHSYVFWYQQVLKNEFKFLISFQNENVFDETGMPKERFSAKCLPNSPCSLEIQATKLEDSAVYFCASSQSGYEQYFGPGTRLTVT.

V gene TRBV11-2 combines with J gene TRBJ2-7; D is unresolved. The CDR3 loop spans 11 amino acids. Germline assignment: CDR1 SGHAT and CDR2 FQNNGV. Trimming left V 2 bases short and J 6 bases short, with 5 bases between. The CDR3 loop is CASSLSGEQYF. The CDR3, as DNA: TGTGCCAGCAGCTTATCGGGCGAGCAGTACTTC.

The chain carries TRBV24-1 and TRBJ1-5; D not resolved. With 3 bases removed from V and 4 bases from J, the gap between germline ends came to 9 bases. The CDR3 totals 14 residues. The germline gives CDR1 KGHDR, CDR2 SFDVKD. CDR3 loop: CATSDVGGNQPQHF. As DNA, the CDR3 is TGTGCCACCAGTGATGTAGGAGGGAATCAGCCCCAGCATTTT.

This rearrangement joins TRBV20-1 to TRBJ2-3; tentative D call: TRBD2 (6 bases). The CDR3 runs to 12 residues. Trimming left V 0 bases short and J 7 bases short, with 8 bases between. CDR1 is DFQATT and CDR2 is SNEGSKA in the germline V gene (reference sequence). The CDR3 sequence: CSARDGRHTQYF. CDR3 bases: TGCAGTGCTAGAGATGGGAGGCATACGCAGTATTTT.

The CDR3 is CASGRGQGEMGYGYTF. CDR3 sequence (DNA): TGCGCCAGCGGGCGGGGTCAGGGTGAGATGGGGTATGGCTACACCTTC. The chain links TRBV4-1 to TRBJ1-2, with D possibly matching TRBD1 (5 bases). Trimming took 8 bases from V and 5 from J, leaving 24 bases between them. The germline V gene has CDR1 MGHRA and CDR2 YSYEKL. The CDR3 runs 16 residues.

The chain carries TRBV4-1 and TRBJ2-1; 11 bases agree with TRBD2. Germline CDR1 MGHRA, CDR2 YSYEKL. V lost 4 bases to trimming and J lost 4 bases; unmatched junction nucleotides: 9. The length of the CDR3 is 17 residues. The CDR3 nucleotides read TGCGCCAGCAGCCGAGGGGGCCTAGCGGGGGGTTACAATGAGCAGTTCTTC. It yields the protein CASSRGGLAGGYNEQFF.

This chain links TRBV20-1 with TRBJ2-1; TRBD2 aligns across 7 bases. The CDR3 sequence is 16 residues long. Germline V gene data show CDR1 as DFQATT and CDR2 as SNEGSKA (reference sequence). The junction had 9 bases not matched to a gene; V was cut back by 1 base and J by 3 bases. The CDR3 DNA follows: TGCAGTGCTAGAGGAAAAGAACTAGCGTACTACAATGAGCAGTTCTTC. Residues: CSARGKELAYYNEQFF.

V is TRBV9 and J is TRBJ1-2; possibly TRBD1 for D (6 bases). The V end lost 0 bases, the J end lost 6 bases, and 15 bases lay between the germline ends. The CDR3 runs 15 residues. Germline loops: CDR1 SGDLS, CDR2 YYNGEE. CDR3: CASSVGSGAIDGYTF. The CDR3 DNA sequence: TGTGCCAGCAGCGTAGGATCGGGGGCGATAGATGGCTACACCTTC.

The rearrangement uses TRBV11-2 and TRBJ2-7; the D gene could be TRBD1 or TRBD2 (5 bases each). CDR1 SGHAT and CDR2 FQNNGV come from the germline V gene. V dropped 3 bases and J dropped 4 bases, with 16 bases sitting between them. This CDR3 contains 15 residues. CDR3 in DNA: TGTGCCAGCAGCTTTAGCCGGGGCGCAAAATACGAGCAGTACTTC. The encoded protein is CASSFSRGAKYEQYF.

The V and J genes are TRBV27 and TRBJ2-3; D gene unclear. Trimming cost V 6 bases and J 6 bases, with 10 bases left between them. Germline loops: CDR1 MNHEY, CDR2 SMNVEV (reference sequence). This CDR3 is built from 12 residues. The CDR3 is CASSPSLDTQYF. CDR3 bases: TGTGCCAGCAGCCCCTCTCTGGATACGCAGTATTTT.

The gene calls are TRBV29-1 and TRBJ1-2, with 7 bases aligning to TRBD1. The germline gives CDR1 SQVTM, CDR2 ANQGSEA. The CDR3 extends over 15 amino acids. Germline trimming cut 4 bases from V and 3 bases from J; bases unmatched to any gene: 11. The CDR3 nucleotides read TGCAGCGTTGTAAGAGACAGGGACCAAGACTATGGCTACACCTTC. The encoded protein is CSVVRDRDQDYGYTF. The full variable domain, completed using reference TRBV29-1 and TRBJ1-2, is SAVISQKPSRDICQRGTSLTIQCQVDSQVTMMFWYRQQPGQSLTLIATANQGSEATYESGFVIDKFPISRPNLTFSTLTVSNMSPEDSSIYLCSVVRDRDQDYGYTFGSGTRLTVV.